This T cell receptor (beta chain) was recovered during a study of Graves' ophthalmopathy and Graves' hyperthyroidism. In this sample, this clonotype turned up many times. Its specificity is not known. From germline, CDR1 is SGHTA and CDR2 FQGTGA. CDR3 length equals 16 residues. Germline trimming cut 0 bases from V and 9 bases from J; bases unmatched to any gene: 5. Notes on the study in general: Blood contained most expanded thyroid clonotypes exceeding 0.001 frequency.

Reliance was placed on clinical symptoms, serum thyroxine, TRAb, thyroid ultrasound and orbital computed tomography for diagnosis. Amplification from RNA transcripts yielded the TCR beta CDR3 regions. The first-round RT-PCR employed HTBI primers together with the Qiagen OneStep RT-PCR kit. A multiplex PCR was then performed as the second round. TCRdb processed the multiplex PCR reads anew with MiXCR; each CDR3 protein has one entry. The sample lists 340,000 or so distinct CDR3 sequences, roughly 15% occurring once. The clonotype comes from an adult man with Graves' ophthalmopathy. The chain links TRBV7-3 to TRBJ1-6; 10 bases are a match to TRBD1. Material: peripheral blood. The chain's CDR3 is CASSLTGTGDASPLHF. DNA of the CDR3: TGTGCCAGCAGCTTAACCGGGACAGGGGATGCTTCACCCCTCCACTTT.